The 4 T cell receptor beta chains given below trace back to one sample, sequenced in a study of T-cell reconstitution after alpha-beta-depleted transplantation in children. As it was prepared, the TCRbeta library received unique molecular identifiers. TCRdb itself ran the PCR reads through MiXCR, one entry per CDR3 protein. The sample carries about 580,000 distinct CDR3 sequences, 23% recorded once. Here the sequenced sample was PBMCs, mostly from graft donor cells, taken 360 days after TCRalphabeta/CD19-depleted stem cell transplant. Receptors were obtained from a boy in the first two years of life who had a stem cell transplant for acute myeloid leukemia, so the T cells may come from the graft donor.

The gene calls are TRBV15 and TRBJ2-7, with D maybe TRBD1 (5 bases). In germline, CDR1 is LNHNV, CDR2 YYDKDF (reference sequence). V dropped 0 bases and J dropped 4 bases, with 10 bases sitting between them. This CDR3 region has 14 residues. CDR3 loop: CATSRDLQGYEQYF. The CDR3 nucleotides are TGTGCCACCAGCAGAGATCTCCAGGGTTACGAGCAGTACTTC. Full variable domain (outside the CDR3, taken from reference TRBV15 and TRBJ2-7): DAMVIQNPRYQVTQFGKPVTLSCSQTLNHNVMYWYQQKSSQAPKLLFHYYDKDFNNEADTPDNFQSRRPNTSFCFLDIRSPGLGDTAMYLCATSRDLQGYEQYFGPGTRLTVT.

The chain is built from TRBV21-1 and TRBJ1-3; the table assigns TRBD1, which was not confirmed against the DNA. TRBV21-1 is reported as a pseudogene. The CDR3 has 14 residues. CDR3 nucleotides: TGTGCCAGCGGGACACCGACCTCTGGAAACACCATATATTTT. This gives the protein CASGTPTSGNTIYF.

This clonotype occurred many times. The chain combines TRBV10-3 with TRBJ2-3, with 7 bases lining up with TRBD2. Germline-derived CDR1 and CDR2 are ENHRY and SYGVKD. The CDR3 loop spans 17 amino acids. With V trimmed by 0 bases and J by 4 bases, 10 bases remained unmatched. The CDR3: CAISESTRVRGADTQYF. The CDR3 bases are TGTGCCATCAGTGAGTCGACCAGGGTCCGGGGGGCAGATACGCAGTATTTT.

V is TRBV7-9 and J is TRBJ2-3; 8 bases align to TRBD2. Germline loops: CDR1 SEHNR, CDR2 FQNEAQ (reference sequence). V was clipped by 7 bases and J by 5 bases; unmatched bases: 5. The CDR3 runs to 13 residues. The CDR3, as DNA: TGTGCCAGCAAGAGCGGGGGAATAGATACGCAGTATTTT. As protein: CASKSGGIDTQYF. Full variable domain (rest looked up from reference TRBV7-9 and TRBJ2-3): DTGVSQNPRHKITKRGQNVTFRCDPISEHNRLYWYRQTLGQGPEFLTYFQNEAQLEKSRLLSDRFSAERPKGSFSTLEIQRTEQGDSAMYLCASKSGGIDTQYFGPGTRLTVL.